This paragraph covers one TCR beta chain sequence. Its target is not known. The V gene end was trimmed by 8 bases and the J gene end by 1 base; junction bases not matched to a gene: 5. Germline V gives CDR1 SGHAT, CDR2 FQDESV (reference sequence). The CDR3 length is 14 residues. Every immunoSEQ plate was one replicate of a subset's evenly spread DNA. Libraries were prepared by immunoSEQ multiplex PCR; TCRdb keeps only in-frame clonotypes and omits some of them. The data show about 580,000 clones, 95% to 98% seen once. The sample belongs to a study of shared clonotypes between healthy human individuals. The study's findings and limits: In a few donors, around 4.8% of naive CD4 clonotypes appeared in common. The genetic and exposure-history diversity represented was limited by few donors.

Naive CD8 cells were CD45RO-negative, positively selected for CCR7, excluding terminally differentiated effector memory CD45RA+ cells. Only Caucasian adults living in Nashville, Tennessee made up the donor group. The sequencing input was naive CD8+ T cells sorted from blood. This chain joins TRBV11-1 and TRBJ2-3; TRBD2 agrees at 8 bases. The TCR comes from a man between 25 and 39 years old in good health. CDR3 bases: TGTGCCAGCCACCCGACTAGCGGCACAGATACGCAGTATTTT. Amino acid sequence: CASHPTSGTDTQYF. Supplemented by reference TRBV11-1 and TRBJ2-3, the full variable domain reads EAEVAQSPRYKITEKSQAVAFWCDPISGHATLYWYRQILGQGPELLVQFQDESVVDDSQLPKDRFSAERLKGVDSTLKIQPAELGDSAMYLCASHPTSGTDTQYFGPGTRLTVL.